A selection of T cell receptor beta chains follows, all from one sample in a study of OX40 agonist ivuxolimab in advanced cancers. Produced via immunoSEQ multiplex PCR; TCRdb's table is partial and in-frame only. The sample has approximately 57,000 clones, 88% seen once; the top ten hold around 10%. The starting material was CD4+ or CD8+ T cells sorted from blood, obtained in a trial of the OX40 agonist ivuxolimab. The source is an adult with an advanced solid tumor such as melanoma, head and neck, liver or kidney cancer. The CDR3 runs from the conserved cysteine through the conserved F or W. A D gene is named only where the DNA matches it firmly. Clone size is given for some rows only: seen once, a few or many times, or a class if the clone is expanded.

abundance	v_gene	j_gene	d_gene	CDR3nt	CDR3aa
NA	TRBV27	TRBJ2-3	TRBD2	TGTGCCAGCAGTATCCTAGCGGGGGGGTTCAACACAGATACGCAGTATTTT	CASSILAGGFNTDTQYF
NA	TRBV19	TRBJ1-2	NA	TGTGCCAGTAGTATAGATCTGGAGACAGTGCCTTATGGCTACACCTTC	CASSIDLETVPYGYTF
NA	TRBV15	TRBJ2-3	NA	TGTGCCACCAGCAGAGGCGAGTCTAGCACAGATACGCAGTATTTT	CATSRGESSTDTQYF
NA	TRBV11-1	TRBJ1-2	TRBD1	TGTGCCAGCAGCCTGGCAGGGACAGGGGATGGCTACACCTTC	CASSLAGTGDGYTF
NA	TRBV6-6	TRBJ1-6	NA	TGTGCCAGCAGTTACTCGAGCAGGGGAAAACGATCACCCCTCCACTTT	CASSYSSRGKRSPLHF
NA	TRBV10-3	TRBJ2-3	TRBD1	TGTGCCATCAGGGAGGGACAGGGGCGGGGGAGCACAGATACGCAGTATTTT	CAIREGQGRGSTDTQYF
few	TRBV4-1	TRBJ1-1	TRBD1	TGCGCCAGCAGCCAAGATTTGGTGGCAGGGGGGAACACTGAAGCTTTCTTT	CASSQDLVAGGNTEAFF
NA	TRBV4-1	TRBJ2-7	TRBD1	TGCGCCAGCAGCCAAGGACAGGGGGACTACGAGCAGTACTTC	CASSQGQGDYEQYF
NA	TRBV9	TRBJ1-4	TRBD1	TGTGCCAGCAGCGAGAGGGACAGGGGTTTTGAAAAACTGTTTTTT	CASSERDRGFEKLFF
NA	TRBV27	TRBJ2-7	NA	TGTGCCAGCAGAGACTCCGTAACTAACTACGAGCAGTACTTC	CASRDSVTNYEQYF
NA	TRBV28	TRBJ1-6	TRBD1	TGTGCCAGCAAGGGGACAGATAATTCACCCCTCCACTTT	CASKGTDNSPLHF
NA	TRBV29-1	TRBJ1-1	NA	TGCAGCGTTGACGGAGGTGAAGCTTTCTTT	CSVDGGEAFF
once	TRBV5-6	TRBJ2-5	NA	TGTGCCAGCAGCTTGATTGCTAGCTCCCCGGGGCAGGGTCAGTACTTC	CASSLIASSPGQGQYF
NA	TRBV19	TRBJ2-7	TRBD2	TGTGCCAGTAGTATAGGAGCGGGAGCGATTTACGAGCAGTACTTC	CASSIGAGAIYEQYF
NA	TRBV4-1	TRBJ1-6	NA	TGCGCCAGCAGCCTAGACTGGGAGACGCCCCTCCACTTT	CASSLDWETPLHF